This TCR beta chain was sequenced during a study of T cells in Graves' hyperthyroidism and ophthalmopathy. Overall study context: Upon initial diagnosis and before any treatment, peripheral blood was collected.

Thyroid ultrasound, orbital computed tomography, clinical symptoms, and serum thyroxine and TRAb underpinned diagnoses. General study findings and limits: Most clonotypes expanded in thyroid above 0.001 were likewise present in blood. Ophthalmopathy prediction by the model preceded onset by a median about 6.3 months.

Regions amplified from RNA transcripts were the TCR beta CDR3 regions. HTBI primers were used for first-round RT-PCR of the TCR CDR3. TCRdb ran MiXCR on the multiplex PCR reads and lists one entry per CDR3 protein. This repertoire shows about 640,000 distinct CDR3 sequences, 20% to 25% found once; its top ten account for around a third. For this clonotype: Its antigen is unidentified.

V dropped 3 bases and J dropped 2 bases, with 17 bases sitting between them. The CDR3 covers 18 residues. Germline V gene data show CDR1 as SEHNR and CDR2 as FQNEAQ (reference sequence). Sequences were obtained from blood. This sequence originates from a man aged 30 to 45 with Graves' ophthalmopathy. V usage is TRBV7-9 and J usage is TRBJ2-6; D gene ambiguous. Written as DNA, the CDR3 is TGTGCCAGCAGCTTCCCGGGCCCTTTGGGTGCTGGGGCCAACGTCCTGACTTTC. Its protein is CASSFPGPLGAGANVLTF.